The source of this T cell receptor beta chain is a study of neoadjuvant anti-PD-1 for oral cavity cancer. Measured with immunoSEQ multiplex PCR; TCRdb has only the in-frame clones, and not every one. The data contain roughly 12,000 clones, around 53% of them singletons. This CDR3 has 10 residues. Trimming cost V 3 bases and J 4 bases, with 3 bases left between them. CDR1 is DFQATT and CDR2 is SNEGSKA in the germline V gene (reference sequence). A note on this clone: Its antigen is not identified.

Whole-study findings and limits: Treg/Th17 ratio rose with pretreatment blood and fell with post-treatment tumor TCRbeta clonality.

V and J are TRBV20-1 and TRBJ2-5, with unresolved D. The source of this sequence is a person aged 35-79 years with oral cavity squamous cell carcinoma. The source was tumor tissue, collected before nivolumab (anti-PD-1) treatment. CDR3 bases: TGCAGTGCTAGTACAGAGACCCAGTACTTC. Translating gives CSASTETQYF.